This TCR beta chain was sequenced in a study of CD4 and CD8 cells across lung adenocarcinoma regions. In TCRdb, the PCR reads were re-called with MiXCR into one record per CDR3 protein. Altogether about 8,400 distinct CDR3 sequences are present, roughly 52% being singletons, with the ten largest covering 20%. Note on this clonotype: At one end the junction does not follow the germline gene, possibly because of a read error.

Donors had localized lung adenocarcinoma, a non-small cell lung cancer. From germline, CDR1 is SEHNR and CDR2 FQNEAQ (reference sequence). CDR3 length equals 12 residues. This receptor was taken from a female donor with lung adenocarcinoma. The CD4 and CD8 labels of this study may be unreliable. Sequencing was performed on CD8+ T cells from the center of a lung tumor. The chain carries TRBV7-9 and TRBJ2-3; D gene unclear. CDR3 region: CAKGVAPDAQFF. CDR3 in DNA: TGTGCCAAGGGTGTGGCCCCAGATGCGCAGTTTTTT.